The clone carrying this T cell receptor beta chain came up once. This entry belongs to a study of blood T cell repertoires in COVID-19. As processed by the authors: Nucleated cell number was recorded as an estimate derived from reference gene primer amplification. Using immunoSEQ multiplex PCR, the repertoire was profiled, and TCRdb retains in-frame clones only, with some absent. The V and J calls and clone size are taken from that table; D and trimming were inferred from the DNA. The data show 200,000 to 250,000 clones, around 90% seen once. Donors were grouped by their self-reported clinical history. There are 14 residues in the CDR3. V was pared by 7 bases and J by 3 bases, with 7 bases of the junction left unmatched. CDR1 and CDR2 (germline): PRHDT, FYEKMQ (reference sequence).

This chain links TRBV13 with TRBJ2-7; TRBD1 agrees at 9 bases. Sequenced sample: PBMCs or T cells enriched from blood (not recorded which). The source is a man between 18 and 35 years old with acute COVID-19. The CDR3 coding sequence is TGTGCCAGCACCCCTCCGGGACAGGGCTACGAGCAGTACTTC. This encodes CASTPPGQGYEQYF. Full variable domain (missing parts from reference TRBV13 and TRBJ2-7): AAGVIQSPRHLIKEKRETATLKCYPIPRHDTVYWYQQGPGQDPQFLISFYEKMQSDKGSIPDRFSAQQFSDYHSELNMSSLELGDSALYFCASTPPGQGYEQYFGPGTRLTVT.